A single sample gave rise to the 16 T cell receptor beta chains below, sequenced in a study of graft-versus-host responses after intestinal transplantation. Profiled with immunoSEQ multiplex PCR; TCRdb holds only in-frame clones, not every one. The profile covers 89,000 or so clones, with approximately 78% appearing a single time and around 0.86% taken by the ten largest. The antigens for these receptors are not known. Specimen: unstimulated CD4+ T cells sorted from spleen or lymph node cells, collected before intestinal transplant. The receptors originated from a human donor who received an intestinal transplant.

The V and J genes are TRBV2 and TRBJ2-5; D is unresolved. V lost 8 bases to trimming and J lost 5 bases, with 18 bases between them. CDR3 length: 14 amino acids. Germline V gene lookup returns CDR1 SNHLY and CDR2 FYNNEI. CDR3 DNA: TGTGCCAGCCTGCGGCTGTCGGCCGAGGAGACCCAGTACTTC. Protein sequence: CASLRLSAEETQYF.

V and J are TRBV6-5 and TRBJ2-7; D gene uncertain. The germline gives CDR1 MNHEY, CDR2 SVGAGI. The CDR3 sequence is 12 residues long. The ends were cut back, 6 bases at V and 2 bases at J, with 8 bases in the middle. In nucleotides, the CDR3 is TGTGCCAGCAGCTCTACGGCCTACGAGCAGTACTTC. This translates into CASSSTAYEQYF.

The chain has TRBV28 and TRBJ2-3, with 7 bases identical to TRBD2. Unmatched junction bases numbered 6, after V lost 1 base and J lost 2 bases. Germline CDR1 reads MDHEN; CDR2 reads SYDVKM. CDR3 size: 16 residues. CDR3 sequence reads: CASSLFVGGNTDTQYF. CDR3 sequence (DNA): TGTGCCAGCAGTTTATTTGTGGGAGGGAACACAGATACGCAGTATTTT.

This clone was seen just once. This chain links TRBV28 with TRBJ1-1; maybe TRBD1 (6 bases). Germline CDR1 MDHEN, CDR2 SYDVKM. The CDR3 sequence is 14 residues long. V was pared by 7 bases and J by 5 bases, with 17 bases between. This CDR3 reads CASIRGGRGTEAFF. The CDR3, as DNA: TGTGCCAGCATTAGGGGGGGGCGCGGGACTGAAGCTTTCTTT.

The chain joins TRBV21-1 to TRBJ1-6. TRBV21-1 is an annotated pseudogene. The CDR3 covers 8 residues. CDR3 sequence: CASSILLF. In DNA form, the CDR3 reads TGTGCCAGCAGCATCCTCCTCTTT.

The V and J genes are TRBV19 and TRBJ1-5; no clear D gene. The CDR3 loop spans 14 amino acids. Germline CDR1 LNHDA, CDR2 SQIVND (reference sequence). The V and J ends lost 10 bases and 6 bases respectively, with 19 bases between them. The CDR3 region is CATNMRGSGQPQHF. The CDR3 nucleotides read TGTGCCACCAACATGAGAGGGTCGGGTCAGCCCCAGCATTTT.

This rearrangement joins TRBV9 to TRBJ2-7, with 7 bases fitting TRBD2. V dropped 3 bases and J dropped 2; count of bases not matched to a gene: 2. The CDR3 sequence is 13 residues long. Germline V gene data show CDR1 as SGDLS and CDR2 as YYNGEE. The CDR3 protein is CASSASGPYEQYF. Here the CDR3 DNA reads TGTGCCAGCAGCGCTAGCGGACCCTACGAGCAGTACTTC. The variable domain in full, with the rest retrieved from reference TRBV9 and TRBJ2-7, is DSGVTQTPKHLITATGQRVTLRCSPRSGDLSVYWYQQSLDQGLQFLIQYYNGEERAKGNILERFSAQQFPDLHSELNLSSLELGDSALYFCASSASGPYEQYFGPGTRLTVT.

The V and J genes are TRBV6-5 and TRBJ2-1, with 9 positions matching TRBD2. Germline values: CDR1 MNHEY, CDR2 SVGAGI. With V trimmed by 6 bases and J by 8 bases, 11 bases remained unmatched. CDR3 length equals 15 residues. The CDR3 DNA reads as TGTGCCAGCAGCCTAAGGGCGGGAGGGCCGCATGAGCAGTTCTTC. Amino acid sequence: CASSLRAGGPHEQFF.

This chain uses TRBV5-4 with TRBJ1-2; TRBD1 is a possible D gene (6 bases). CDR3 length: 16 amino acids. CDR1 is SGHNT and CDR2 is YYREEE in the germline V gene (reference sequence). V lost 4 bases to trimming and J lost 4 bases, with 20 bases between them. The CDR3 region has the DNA TGTGCCAGCAGCCCCGAGGACAGAGAGATGGTCTATGGCTACACCTTC. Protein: CASSPEDREMVYGYTF.

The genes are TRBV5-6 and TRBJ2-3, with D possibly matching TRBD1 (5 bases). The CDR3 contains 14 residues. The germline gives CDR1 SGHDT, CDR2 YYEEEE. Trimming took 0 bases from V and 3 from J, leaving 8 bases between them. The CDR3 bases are TGTGCCAGCAGCTTGGACCAGGGTACAGATACGCAGTATTTT. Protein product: CASSLDQGTDTQYF.

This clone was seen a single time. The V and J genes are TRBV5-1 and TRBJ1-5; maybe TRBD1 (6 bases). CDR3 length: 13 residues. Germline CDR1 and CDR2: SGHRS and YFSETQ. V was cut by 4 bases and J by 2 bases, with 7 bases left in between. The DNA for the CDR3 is TGCGCCAGCAGCGCAGGGGGCAATCAGCCCCAGCATTTT. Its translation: CASSAGGNQPQHF. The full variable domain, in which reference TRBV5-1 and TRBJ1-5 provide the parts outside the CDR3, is KAGVTQTPRYLIKTRGQQVTLSCSPISGHRSVSWYQQTPGQGLQFLFEYFSETQRNKGNFPGRFSGRQFSNSRSEMNVSTLELGDSALYLCASSAGGNQPQHFGDGTRLSIL.

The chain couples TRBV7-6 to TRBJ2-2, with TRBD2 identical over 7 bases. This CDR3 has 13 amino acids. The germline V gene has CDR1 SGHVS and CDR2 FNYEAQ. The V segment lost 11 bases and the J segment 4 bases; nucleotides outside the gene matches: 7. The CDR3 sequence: CAGTPGGTGELFF. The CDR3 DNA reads TGTGCCGGGACCCCGGGGGGCACCGGGGAGCTGTTTTTT.

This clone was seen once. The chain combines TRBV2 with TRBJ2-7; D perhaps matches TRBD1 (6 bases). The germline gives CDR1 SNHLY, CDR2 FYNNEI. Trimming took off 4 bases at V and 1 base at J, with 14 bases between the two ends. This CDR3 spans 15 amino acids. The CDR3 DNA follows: TGTGCCAGCAGTGGAGCCGGGACATCATCCTACGAGCAGTACTTC. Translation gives CASSGAGTSSYEQYF.

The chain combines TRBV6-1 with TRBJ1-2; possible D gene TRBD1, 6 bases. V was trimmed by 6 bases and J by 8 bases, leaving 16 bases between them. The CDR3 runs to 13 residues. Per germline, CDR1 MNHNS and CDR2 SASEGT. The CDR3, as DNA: TGTGCCAGCAGGAGACAGGCCGAGGGAGGCTACACCTTC. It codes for CASRRQAEGGYTF.

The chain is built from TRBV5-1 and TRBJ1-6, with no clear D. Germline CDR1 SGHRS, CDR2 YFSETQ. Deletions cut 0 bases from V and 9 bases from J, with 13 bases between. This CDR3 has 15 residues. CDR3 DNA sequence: TGCGCCAGCAGCTTGGGGGCGGGAGGGAGTTCACCCCTCCACTTT. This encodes CASSLGAGGSSPLHF.

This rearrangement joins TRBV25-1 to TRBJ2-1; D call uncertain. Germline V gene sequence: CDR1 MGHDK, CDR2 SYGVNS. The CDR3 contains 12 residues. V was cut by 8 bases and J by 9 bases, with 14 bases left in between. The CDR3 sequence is CASGRGTGEQFF. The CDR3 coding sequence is TGTGCCAGCGGTCGAGGAACGGGTGAGCAGTTCTTC. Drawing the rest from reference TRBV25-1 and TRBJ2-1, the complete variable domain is EADIYQTPRYLVIGTGKKITLECSQTMGHDKMYWYQQDPGMELHLIHYSYGVNSTEKGDLSSESTVSRIRTEHFPLTLESARPSHTSQYLCASGRGTGEQFFGPGTRLTVL.